This T cell receptor (beta chain) was found in a study of blood T cell repertoires in COVID-19. Study-level background: Nucleic acid was either cDNA or gDNA, and it came from T cells, B-cell-depleted T cells, or PBMCs.

The CDR3 length is 14 residues. Looked up from germline, CDR1 is SGHTA and CDR2 is FQGNSA. V gave up 1 base and J gave up 6 bases, with 11 bases separating them. Sequenced by immunoSEQ multiplex PCR; TCRdb stores in-frame clones only, minus some. Of some 51,000 clones in the sample, 65% to 90% were seen once. The origin of this receptor is a man aged 60 to 75 with acute or convalescent COVID-19. Material: peripheral blood. The V gene is TRBV7-2, the J gene TRBJ2-3, with a possible D match to TRBD2 (6 bases). The CDR3 protein is CASSLGAGSDTQYF. CDR3 DNA: TGTGCCAGCAGCTTAGGGGCGGGGTCGGATACGCAGTATTTT.